Listed here are 20 T cell receptor beta chains from one sample, sequenced in a study of T cell changes during pregnancy in multiple sclerosis. TCRdb's table, derived via immunoSEQ multiplex PCR, lists solely in-frame clones and lacks some. The table has 30,000 to 35,000 clones, about 90% seen once. Sequencing used CD4+ T cells from peripheral blood mononuclear cells, obtained in the third trimester of pregnancy. These TCRs come from a female donor in good health, enrolled as a control in a pregnancy study.

The chain couples TRBV5-1 to TRBJ2-1; 7 nucleotides align to TRBD1. The CDR3 is 16 residues long. Germline lookup yields CDR1 SGHRS and CDR2 YFSETQ. J lost 10 bases, V lost 0 bases, and 13 bases had no gene match. CDR3 sequence reads: CASSLEGAWPKWEQFF. The CDR3 bases are TGCGCCAGCAGCTTGGAGGGGGCATGGCCCAAATGGGAGCAGTTCTTC.

The V call is TRBV5-1, the J call TRBJ2-1; D remains ambiguous. V dropped 1 base and J dropped 5 bases, with 13 bases sitting between them. Germline V gene data show CDR1 as SGHRS and CDR2 as YFSETQ. There are 15 residues in the CDR3. The CDR3 nucleotides read TGCGCCAGCAGCTTGCAGCTGGGCCCCGACAATGAGCAGTTCTTC. Protein sequence: CASSLQLGPDNEQFF. Drawing the rest from reference TRBV5-1 and TRBJ2-1, the complete variable domain is KAGVTQTPRYLIKTRGQQVTLSCSPISGHRSVSWYQQTPGQGLQFLFEYFSETQRNKGNFPGRFSGRQFSNSRSEMNVSTLELGDSALYLCASSLQLGPDNEQFFGPGTRLTVL.

This chain uses TRBV30 with TRBJ1-1; TRBD1 matches 10 bases. The CDR3 runs to 13 residues. CDR1 is GTSNPN, CDR2 SVGIG, per germline (reference sequence). The V gene end was trimmed by 3 bases and the J gene end by 5 bases; junction bases not matched to a gene: 3. CDR3 sequence reads: CAWRRDRGTEAFF. DNA of the CDR3: TGTGCCTGGAGAAGGGACAGGGGAACTGAAGCTTTCTTT.

The V and J genes are TRBV30 and TRBJ1-2, with D possibly TRBD1 on 6 matching bases. V shed 3 bases and J shed 5 bases, with 13 bases lying between them. The CDR3 sequence is 13 residues long. In germline, CDR1 is GTSNPN, CDR2 SVGIG (reference sequence). The CDR3 spells CAWSPGRGYGYTF. DNA for the CDR3: TGTGCCTGGAGCCCGGGCAGGGGATATGGCTACACCTTC.

CDR3 DNA: TGTGCCAGCAGTTATTCGGCGGGTCAAGAGACCCAGTACTTC. Protein: CASSYSAGQETQYF. J is TRBJ2-5 and V is TRBV6-5, with D possibly matching TRBD2 (5 bases). The length of the CDR3 is 14 residues. The germline gives CDR1 MNHEY, CDR2 SVGAGI. The V and J ends lost 3 bases and 2 bases respectively, with 10 bases between them.

This chain joins TRBV18 and TRBJ1-1; the match to TRBD1 covers 10 bases. Per germline, CDR1 KGHSH and CDR2 LQKENI. The CDR3 loop spans 14 amino acids. V was pared by 3 bases and J by 4 bases, with 2 bases of the junction left unmatched. CDR3 sequence: CASSPRDRGTEAFF. Here the CDR3 DNA reads TGTGCCAGCTCACCGAGGGACAGGGGCACTGAAGCTTTCTTT.

The rearrangement links TRBV30 to TRBJ1-4; 8 bases align to TRBD1. V shed 5 bases, J shed 5 bases, and the junction held 4 bases outside the gene matches. The CDR3 sequence is 13 residues long. Germline V lookup: CDR1 GTSNPN, CDR2 SVGIG (reference sequence). The CDR3 here is CAWGTGLNEKLFF. For the CDR3, the DNA is TGTGCCTGGGGGACAGGACTAAATGAAAAACTGTTTTTT.

The chain employs TRBV6-4 and TRBJ2-1; possible D gene TRBD2, 6 bases. This CDR3 has 14 amino acids. Germline-derived CDR1 and CDR2 are MRHNA and SNTAGT. V shed 6 bases and J shed 1 base, with 10 bases lying between them. The DNA for the CDR3 is TGTGCCAGCAGACCCGGGACTTCCTACAATGAGCAGTTCTTC. This translates into CASRPGTSYNEQFF.

The chain couples TRBV7-6 to TRBJ2-7; D is ambiguous. The CDR3 length is 13 residues. Deletions cut 1 base from V and 3 bases from J, with 7 bases between. Germline CDR1 and CDR2: SGHVS and FNYEAQ. CDR3 amino acids: CASSLGSGYEQYF. CDR3 nucleotide sequence: TGTGCCAGCAGCTTAGGATCGGGCTACGAGCAGTACTTC.

The CDR3 DNA is TGTGCCAGCTCACCTTTCGGGGGACCTAGCACAGATACGCAGTATTTT. Translated: CASSPFGGPSTDTQYF. The chain carries TRBV18 and TRBJ2-3; D may be TRBD2 (6 bases). The V and J ends lost 3 bases and 0 bases respectively, with 13 bases between them. The length of the CDR3 is 16 residues. CDR1 KGHSH and CDR2 LQKENI come from the germline V gene.

This clone has a single count. This rearrangement joins TRBV7-9 to TRBJ1-1, with D possibly matching TRBD1 (6 bases). Looked up from germline, CDR1 is SEHNR and CDR2 is FQNEAQ (reference sequence). V shed 5 bases and J shed 3 bases, with 16 bases lying between them. CDR3 length equals 15 residues. The CDR3 sequence is CASSRVTGMYTEAFF. As DNA, the CDR3 is TGTGCCAGCAGCCGTGTTACAGGGATGTACACTGAAGCTTTCTTT.

The table lists this clone with a few counts. The V and J genes are TRBV18 and TRBJ1-1; TRBD1 matches at 11 bases. Germline V gives CDR1 KGHSH, CDR2 LQKENI. CDR3 length: 15 residues. V shed 3 bases and J 5 bases; nucleotides not matched to a gene: 5. The CDR3 nucleotides are TGTGCCAGCTCACCTCGGACAGGGGGCAATACTGAAGCTTTCTTT. Residues: CASSPRTGGNTEAFF. The complete variable domain, with remaining parts taken from reference TRBV18 and TRBJ1-1, reads NAGVMQNPRHLVRRRGQEARLRCSPMKGHSHVYWYRQLPEEGLKFMVYLQKENIIDESGMPKERFSAEFPKEGPSILRIQQVVRGDSAAYFCASSPRTGGNTEAFFGQGTRLTVV.

This clone was seen once. The chain couples TRBV7-9 to TRBJ1-2; 7 bases align to TRBD1. The CDR3 spans 14 residues. CDR1 is SEHNR, CDR2 FQNEAQ, per germline (reference sequence). The ends lost 0 bases at V and 8 bases at J; junction bases unmatched: 6. CDR3 amino acids: CASSLAEGARGYTF. The CDR3 DNA reads as TGTGCCAGCAGCTTAGCGGAGGGGGCAAGAGGCTACACCTTC.

This sequence joins TRBV19 and TRBJ2-3; possible D gene TRBD2, 5 bases. This CDR3 is 15 amino acids long. Germline loops: CDR1 LNHDA, CDR2 SQIVND (reference sequence). Deletions cut 2 bases from V and 2 bases from J, with 11 bases between. The DNA for the CDR3 is TGTGCCAGTAGTATATTGGTCGGGATCACAGATACGCAGTATTTT. The encoded protein is CASSILVGITDTQYF.

The rearrangement uses TRBV2 and TRBJ2-4; possible D gene TRBD1, 6 bases. Trimming stripped 6 bases from V and 8 bases from J, with 20 bases between. CDR1 and CDR2 (germline): SNHLY, FYNNEI. The CDR3 consists of 15 residues. The CDR3 here is CASRPGQTTGHIQYF. CDR3 in DNA: TGTGCCAGCAGGCCAGGACAGACGACGGGGCACATTCAGTACTTC.

This chain connects TRBV11-2 to TRBJ1-1; D may be TRBD1 (6 bases). CDR3 length equals 15 residues. Germline V lookup: CDR1 SGHAT, CDR2 FQNNGV. V was shortened by 5 bases and J by 3 bases, with 16 bases between the two germline ends. The CDR3 DNA reads as TGTGCCAGCAGCCCTCGACAGGAATCCGACACTGAAGCTTTCTTT. Its translation: CASSPRQESDTEAFF.

The V gene is TRBV5-8, the J gene TRBJ1-2, with TRBD1 identical over 12 bases. V lost 5 bases and J lost 4; bases outside the gene matches: 9. CDR1 SGHTS and CDR2 YDEGEE come from the germline V gene. The CDR3 runs to 16 residues. The CDR3 loop is CASRRTGTGGSYGYTF. The CDR3 nucleotides read TGTGCCAGCAGGCGGACCGGGACAGGGGGCAGCTATGGCTACACCTTC.

This clone ranks as medium-sized. V usage is TRBV19 and J usage is TRBJ2-3; perhaps TRBD2 as D (5 bases). Germline CDR1 is LNHDA and CDR2 is SQIVND (reference sequence). This CDR3 has 15 residues. V lost 5 bases and J lost 4, with 16 bases in between. CDR3: CASSYGYGGADTQYF. Written as DNA, the CDR3 is TGTGCCAGTAGTTATGGTTACGGAGGCGCAGATACGCAGTATTTT.

V gene TRBV30 combines with J gene TRBJ2-2; no reliable D call. There are 14 residues in the CDR3. Trimming left V 3 bases short and J 0 bases short, with 8 bases between. Per germline, CDR1 GTSNPN and CDR2 SVGIG (reference sequence). CDR3 loop: CAWSSVANTGELFF. In nucleotides, the CDR3 is TGTGCCTGGAGCAGCGTCGCGAACACCGGGGAGCTGTTTTTT. The whole variable domain, filled in from reference TRBV30 and TRBJ2-2, reads SQTIHQWPATLVQPVGSPLSLECTVEGTSNPNLYWYRQAAGRGLQLLFYSVGIGQISSEVPQNLSASRPQDRQFILSSKKLLLSDSGFYLCAWSSVANTGELFFGEGSRLTVL.

This clone appeared a few times. V and J are TRBV6-1 and TRBJ1-4, with 9 bases fitting TRBD1. V lost 6 bases and J lost 8; bases outside the gene matches: 10. This CDR3 has 15 residues. Germline loops: CDR1 MNHNS, CDR2 SASEGT. The CDR3 nucleotides are TGTGCCAGCAGACATACAGGGGGCGGGGGGGAAAAACTGTTTTTT. Translation: CASRHTGGGGEKLFF.